The 8 T cell receptor beta chains in this list originate from one sample, sequenced in a study of breast tumors, draining lymph nodes, adjacent tissues (dated by TCRdb to the mid-2010s). Lymph node samples came from the axillary draining lymph nodes of breast cancer patients. The library was built by means of multiplex PCR. The listed sequencing device is Illumina HiSeq 2000. In TCRdb, the public reads were trimmed at Q25 with fastp and aligned with MiXCR, with productive beta chains retained. Records with the same CDR3 protein are collapsed into one entry carrying the most frequent genes and DNA. Across this sample there are about 270,000 distinct CDR3 sequences, with roughly 30% seen only once. In total, the top ten clones hold 0.85% to 1.3% of the sample. What was sequenced was axillary lymph node tissue. Source of these receptors: a female donor with breast cancer. Some clones in this sample may be carry-over from other donors' samples.

This clonotype was recorded many times. The genes are TRBV12-3 or TRBV12-4 and TRBJ2-2, with D possibly being TRBD1 (6 bases). The length of the CDR3 is 16 residues. V was pared by 5 bases and J by 3 bases, with 16 bases between. The CDR3 sequence: CASSRNRAEDTGELFF. The DNA for the CDR3 is TGTGCCAGCAGTCGCAACAGGGCAGAGGACACCGGGGAGCTGTTTTTT.

The V call is TRBV10-2, the J call TRBJ2-3; 11 bases are shared with TRBD2. CDR3 length equals 17 residues. J lost 5 bases, V lost 2 bases, and 9 bases had no gene match. The germline V gene encodes CDR1 WSHSY and CDR2 SAAADI. The CDR3 here is CASSEPLAGGPQDTQYF. In DNA, the CDR3 is TGCGCCAGCAGTGAGCCTCTAGCGGGAGGTCCCCAAGATACGCAGTATTTT.

The sample holds many counts of this clonotype. This chain uses TRBV7-8 with TRBJ2-7; 7 positions agree with TRBD2. The CDR3 contains 14 residues. V dropped 5 bases and J dropped 0; count of bases not matched to a gene: 4. Germline CDR1 reads SGHVS; CDR2 reads FQNEAQ. The CDR3 nucleotides are TGTGCCAGCAGCCCCGGGACTAACTCCTACGAGCAGTACTTC. As protein: CASSPGTNSYEQYF.

This clonotype was seen a handful of times. V is TRBV27 and J is TRBJ1-5, with D tentatively TRBD1 (5 bases). Germline V gene lookup returns CDR1 MNHEY and CDR2 SMNVEV (reference sequence). Between the trimmed V and J ends, which lost 8 bases and 4 bases, there was a span of 12 bases. This CDR3 contains 13 residues. CDR3 in DNA: TGTGCCAGCGGGACGGGAGGAAATCAGCCCCAGCATTTT. Its protein product is CASGTGGNQPQHF.

This clonotype was counted ten times or more. A read error is possible here, since a much larger clone lies one base away. The chain employs TRBV6-1 and TRBJ1-5; D is unresolved. The CDR3 is made up of 12 amino acids. Looked up from germline, CDR1 is MNHNS and CDR2 is SASEGT. V lost 6 bases and J lost 0, with 3 bases in between. CDR3 coding DNA: TGTGCCAGCAGGGATAGCAATCAGCCCCAGCATTTT. Amino acids: CASRDSNQPQHF.

This clonotype was found many times. The rearrangement uses TRBV9 and TRBJ2-7; D is unclear. CDR1 and CDR2 (germline): SGDLS, YYNGEE. V lost 3 bases and J lost 0, with 4 bases in between. There are 12 residues in the CDR3. CDR3 nucleotide sequence: TGTGCCAGCAGCGCTGACTCCTACGAGCAGTACTTC. Its translation is CASSADSYEQYF.

The rearrangement links TRBV30 to TRBJ1-3; a possible D gene is TRBD1 (5 bases). This CDR3 is 15 amino acids long. Trimming removed 5 bases from V and 2 bases from J, with 16 bases in between. The V gene's germline CDR1 is GTSNPN and CDR2 SVGIG (reference sequence). The CDR3, as DNA: TGTGCCTGGGGTACTCCCGGGACGACTGGAAACACCATATATTTT. Amino acids: CAWGTPGTTGNTIYF. Full variable domain (outside the CDR3, taken from reference TRBV30 and TRBJ1-3): SQTIHQWPATLVQPVGSPLSLECTVEGTSNPNLYWYRQAAGRGLQLLFYSVGIGQISSEVPQNLSASRPQDRQFILSSKKLLLSDSGFYLCAWGTPGTTGNTIYFGEGSWLTVV.

Concerning this clonotype itself: In this CDR3 the conserved last residue, phenylalanine or tryptophan, is missing, so a read error is likely. The limits of the CDR3 on the DNA are not certain, so only TCRdb's listed CDR3 is given. The chain combines TRBV11-2 with TRBJ2-1. The germline V gene has CDR1 SGHAT and CDR2 FQNNGV. Ends included, the CDR3 has 8 residues. This chain's CDR3 is CASSLAPS.